This T cell receptor beta chain stems from a study of human T cells and chemical hapten exposure (dated by TCRdb to about 2021). Background on the whole study: Libraries were pooled for sequencing, and variation in per-sample TCR yields was attributed mainly to small differences in library volumes within the pool. Both TCR alpha and TCR beta chains were sequenced from each blood RNA sample. In alopecia patients, the study followed how the peripheral blood TCR repertoire changed in vivo over primary and secondary sensitization to diphenylcyclopropenone (DPC), a hapten. Broad study findings and their caveats: After repeated subsampling, the strength of the expansion versus patch-test correlation and the threshold at which it became significant changed. The number of TCRs above 1 in 1000 frequency did not change with DPC sensitization; there was no evidence of global repertoire structure alterations.

Library generation was performed with RACE. Sequencer: NextSeq 500. Library preparation attached unique molecular identifiers to individual cDNA molecules for quantitative, reproducible TCR counting. The paper's processing steps were these. The median number of TCRs per sample was approximately 93,000, ranging from roughly 20,000 to 700,000. V, J and CDR3 annotation of the TCR reads was performed with the Decombinator software suite. To make PS versus PT1 abundance plots, every sample was subsampled to the same number of TCRs (28,000). TCRs were defined as expanded if absent before sensitization and observed at least eight times at the 2-week time point. The raw public data were reprocessed by TCRdb itself: fastp quality trimming at Q25, MiXCR clonotype calling, in-frame beta chains only. Rows with a matching CDR3 protein are joined into one entry that keeps the most common DNA and genes. The authors' filters were not applied to this entry. This sample gives some 50,000 distinct CDR3 sequences in total; over 3.5% of them show up just once. The ten most abundant clones make up 1.5% to 2% of the sample.

There are many counts of this clonotype. Its specific antigen is unknown. No clone much larger than this one lies a single base away; base qualities are absent. CDR1 and CDR2 are drawn from the germline V gene: KGHSH, LQKENI. The CDR3 contains 18 residues, cysteine and phenylalanine counted. Only the CDR3 part of the read is kept: 54 bases, read in frame from the first base. V is clipped by 2 bases and J by 0 bases, and the sequence between their germline boundaries is 17 bases long. The intended sense of this specimen's time point label: healthy volunteer bleed at 2 weeks. Total RNA was extracted from unfractionated whole blood that had been collected in Tempus Blood RNA tubes. Roughly 5 healthy volunteers were used as TCR sequencing controls and were bled at day 0, 2 weeks and 6 weeks.

The source material was whole blood. The receptor comes from a female donor in good health. Some clones in this sample may be carry-over from other donors' samples. This sequence uses TRBV18 and TRBJ1-3; the D segment cannot be called with confidence. In nucleotide form, the sequence is TGTGCCAGCTCACCATCCCAAGGAACCGCCAGCTCTGGAAACACCATATATTTT. The encoded protein is CASSPSQGTASSGNTIYF.